This TCR beta chain was obtained from a study of radiotherapy plus CTLA-4 blockade in lung cancer. Produced via immunoSEQ multiplex PCR; TCRdb's table is partial and in-frame only. The sample contains almost 55,000 clones, roughly 80% of which appear only once. Focal radiation with ipilimumab CTLA-4 blockade was given to patients with chemo-refractory metastatic non-small-cell lung cancer. The junction had 11 bases not matched to a gene; V was cut back by 6 bases and J by 6 bases. Germline V gives CDR1 WNHNN, CDR2 SYGVQD (reference sequence). There are 15 residues in the CDR3. The TCR originated in a human donor with non-small cell lung cancer who had a partial response to radiotherapy plus ipilimumab. The chain recombines TRBV10-1 with TRBJ1-5; 7 positions agree with TRBD1. This sample comprised peripheral blood, obtained from a patient treated with radiotherapy plus ipilimumab. The CDR3 is CASRGKTGLSQPQHF. In nucleotides, the CDR3 is TGCGCCAGCAGAGGCAAGACAGGGCTAAGTCAGCCCCAGCATTTT.